The entry that follows covers one T cell receptor beta chain sequence. Its specificity is unknown. The method was immunoSEQ multiplex PCR; TCRdb's version includes in-frame clones alone and lacks a portion of them. The sample lists about 350,000 clones; more than 85% were seen once. CDR1 SEHNR and CDR2 FQNEAQ come from the germline V gene (reference sequence). The germline V and J ends were trimmed by 4 bases and 1 base, with 22 bases remaining between them. The length of the CDR3 is 18 residues. Treatment of the sample: about 20 received Ad26.COV2.S at low or high dose, single or two shots; 5 received placebo; per-sample allocation not given. Sampling occurred on day 63 after the first vaccine or placebo injection. Expressing Wuhan-strain SARS-CoV-2 spike, an Ad26 vector served as the vaccine. The data were taken from a study of Ad26.COV2.S vaccination and SARS-CoV-2 variants. Overall study: Donor allocation was to the COV1001 Ad26.COV2.S trial arm. Study observations and caveats: Vaccinees and placebo recipients showed similar non-spike TCR breadth. Considerable breadth of spike-specific CD8+ and CD4+ T cell responses has reportedly been documented following vaccination.

The receptor's source is a person between 18 and 60 years old who received the Ad26.COV2.S COVID-19 vaccine or a placebo. The genes are TRBV7-9 and TRBJ1-1, with a weak D call TRBD1 (5 bases). Sequencing used peripheral blood, obtained in a trial of Ad26.COV2.S vaccine versus placebo. CDR3 sequence: CASSSSRKTGRRNTEAFF. The CDR3 bases are TGTGCCAGCAGCTCCTCTCGAAAAACGGGACGGCGGAACACTGAAGCTTTCTTT.